In this sample, the clone carrying this T cell receptor beta chain turned up a few times. These data come from a study of blood T cells in healthy people across ages. A second PCR, run for roughly 7 to 12 cycles, used a sample-barcoded 5' primer plus a J-beta primer mix. TCRdb used MiXCR to reprocess the 5' RACE reads, holding one entry per CDR3 protein. The table has about 780,000 distinct CDR3 sequences, roughly 26% seen once. Germline CDR1 reads SQVTM; CDR2 reads ANQGSEA. This CDR3 has 13 residues. This sample was also put to use in a study of T cells of mothers and their children.

V is TRBV29-1 and J is TRBJ2-5; maybe TRBD1 (6 bases). The last part of the DNA fits TRBJ2-1 better; the J call may be wrong. The sequenced sample was blood. The TCR sequence derives from a boy under 18 in good health. CDR3 protein: CSVQGSRTNEQFF. CDR3 DNA sequence: TGCAGCGTTCAGGGGTCACGGACCAATGAGCAGTTCTTC.